This is a list of T cell receptor beta chains from one sample in a study of T cells after yellow fever vaccination. Each CDR3 protein gets one entry after TCRdb re-called the 5' RACE reads with MiXCR. The sample has hundreds of thousands of distinct CDR3 sequences, roughly 22% seen once. The input for sequencing was PBMCs, taken approximately 22 days after the first yellow fever vaccination. These receptors were collected from a man aged 18 to 29 who received the YFV17D yellow fever vaccine. Each CDR3 is given with its conserved first and last residue. Expanded clones are given a class, and other clones once, few, many or no size at all.

v_gene,abundance,CDR3aa
TRBV29-1,few,CSVEQLAGGTYYNEQFF
TRBV6-5,-,CASSYRGQGYEGGTEAFF
TRBV29-1,many,CSVGTLLSDEQYF
TRBV5-4,few,CASSFGGVTNAEAFF
TRBV5-5,few,CASSSYSEEKLFF
TRBV30,few,CAWGQGRGFEQYF
TRBV19,few,CASSIAGGGTDTQYF
TRBV13,-,CASSLTGSSVGYTF
TRBV7-9,-,CASSGRTTLHF
TRBV12-3/TRBV12-4,-,CASRDTTTIYF
TRBV10-3,-,CAISDADRTDIYGYTF
TRBV28,-,CASSLGALRGTEAFF
TRBV6-1,-,CATRTGEFDNSPLHF
TRBV7-9,-,CASSLVEGNTEAFF
TRBV29-1,once,CSAPQGLGYTF
TRBV7-3,few,CASSQGGSSYNEQFF
TRBV7-8,many,CASSPRDRSGYSNQPQHF
TRBV6-1,many,CASSETGNTEAFF
TRBV3-1,few,CASSQALRGSPLHF
TRBV9,few,CASGAGRSLNTGELFF
TRBV6-2/TRBV6-3,few,CASSPPPGRSGGTGELFF
TRBV5-1,few,CASSLGQRPTIQYF
TRBV20-1,-,CSASQSDREQYF